Each of the 3 T cell receptor beta chains below was sequenced from the same sample in a study of shared clonotypes between healthy human individuals. Profiling relied on immunoSEQ multiplex PCR, and the TCRdb table lists in-frame clones only, not all of them. The data contain about 490,000 clones, over 65% of them seen just once; the ten biggest clones take up 10% to 15%. The specimen sequenced was PBMCs. These receptors were collected from a woman between 35 and 50 years old in good health. Some clones in this sample may be carry-over from other donors' samples.

The J gene is TRBJ1-1, the V gene TRBV5-1; no reliable D call. The CDR3 is 16 residues long. Germline V CDR1 and CDR2: SGHRS, YFSETQ. V dropped 0 bases and J dropped 4 bases, with 16 bases sitting between them. In DNA, the CDR3 is TGCGCCAGCAGCTTGGCGGATTGGGGAGGGAGCACTGAAGCTTTCTTT. Protein product: CASSLADWGGSTEAFF.

The V gene is TRBV19, the J gene TRBJ1-1, with TRBD1 as a possible D gene (6 bases). The CDR3 runs 15 residues. Germline V gene sequence: CDR1 LNHDA, CDR2 SQIVND (reference sequence). Trimming pared 7 bases from V and 0 bases from J, leaving 15 bases between. This CDR3 reads CASTQTGHMNTEAFF. The CDR3 DNA reads TGTGCCAGTACCCAGACAGGACACATGAACACTGAAGCTTTCTTT.

The V gene is TRBV4-1, the J gene TRBJ1-1; the D gene is possibly TRBD1 (5 bases). Looked up from germline, CDR1 is MGHRA and CDR2 is YSYEKL. The CDR3 spans 16 residues. The V end lost 0 bases, the J end lost 5 bases, and 16 bases lay between the germline ends. CDR3 in DNA: TGCGCCAGCAGCCAAGATGGAGGGGCTTTAAAGACTGAAGCTTTCTTT. Translating gives CASSQDGGALKTEAFF.